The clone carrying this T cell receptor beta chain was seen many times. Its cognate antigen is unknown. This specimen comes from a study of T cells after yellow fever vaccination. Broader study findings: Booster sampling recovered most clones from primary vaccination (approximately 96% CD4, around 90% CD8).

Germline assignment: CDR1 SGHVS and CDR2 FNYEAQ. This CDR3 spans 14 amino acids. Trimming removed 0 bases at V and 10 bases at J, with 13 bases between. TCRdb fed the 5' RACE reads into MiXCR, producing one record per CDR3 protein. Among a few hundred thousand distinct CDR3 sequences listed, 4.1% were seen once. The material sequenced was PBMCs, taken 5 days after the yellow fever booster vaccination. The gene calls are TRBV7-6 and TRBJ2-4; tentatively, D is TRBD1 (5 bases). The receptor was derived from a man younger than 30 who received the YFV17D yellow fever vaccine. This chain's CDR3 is CASSLAVRVGIQYF. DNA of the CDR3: TGTGCCAGCAGCTTAGCGGTCAGGGTTGGGATTCAGTACTTC.